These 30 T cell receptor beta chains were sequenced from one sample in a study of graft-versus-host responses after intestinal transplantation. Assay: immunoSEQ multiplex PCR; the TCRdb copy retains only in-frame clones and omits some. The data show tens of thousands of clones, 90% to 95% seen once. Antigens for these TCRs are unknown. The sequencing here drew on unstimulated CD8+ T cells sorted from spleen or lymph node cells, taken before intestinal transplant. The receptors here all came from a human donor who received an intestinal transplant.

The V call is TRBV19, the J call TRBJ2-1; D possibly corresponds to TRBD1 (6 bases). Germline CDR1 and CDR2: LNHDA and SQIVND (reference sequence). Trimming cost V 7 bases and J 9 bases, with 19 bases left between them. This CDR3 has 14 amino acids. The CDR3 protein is CASTPGPKGGEQFF. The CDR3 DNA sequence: TGTGCCAGTACGCCGGGACCTAAAGGGGGTGAGCAGTTCTTC.

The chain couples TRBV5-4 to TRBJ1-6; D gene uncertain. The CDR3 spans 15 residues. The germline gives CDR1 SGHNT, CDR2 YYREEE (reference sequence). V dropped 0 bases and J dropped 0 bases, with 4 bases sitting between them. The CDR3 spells CASSLDSSYNSPLHF. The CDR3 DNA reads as TGTGCCAGCAGCTTGGACAGCTCCTATAATTCACCCCTCCACTTT.

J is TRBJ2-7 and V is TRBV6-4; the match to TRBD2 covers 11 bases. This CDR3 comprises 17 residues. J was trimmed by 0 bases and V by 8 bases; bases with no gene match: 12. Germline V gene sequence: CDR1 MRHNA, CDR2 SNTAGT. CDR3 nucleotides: TGTGCCAGCGGTATTAGCGGGAGGGAAACCAGCTCCTACGAGCAGTACTTC. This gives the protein CASGISGRETSSYEQYF.

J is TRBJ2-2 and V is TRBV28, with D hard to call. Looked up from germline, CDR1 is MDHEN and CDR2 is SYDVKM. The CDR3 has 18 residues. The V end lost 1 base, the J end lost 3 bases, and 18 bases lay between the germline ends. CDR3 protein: CASSLFGITATYTGELFF. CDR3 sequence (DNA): TGTGCCAGCAGTTTATTCGGCATTACCGCGACATACACCGGGGAGCTGTTTTTT.

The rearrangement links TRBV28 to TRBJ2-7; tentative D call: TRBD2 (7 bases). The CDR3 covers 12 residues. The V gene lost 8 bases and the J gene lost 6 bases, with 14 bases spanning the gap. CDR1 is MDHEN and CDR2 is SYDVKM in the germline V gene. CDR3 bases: TGTGCCAGCCGGGCGGGGGCCCCCGAGCAGTACTTC. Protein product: CASRAGAPEQYF.

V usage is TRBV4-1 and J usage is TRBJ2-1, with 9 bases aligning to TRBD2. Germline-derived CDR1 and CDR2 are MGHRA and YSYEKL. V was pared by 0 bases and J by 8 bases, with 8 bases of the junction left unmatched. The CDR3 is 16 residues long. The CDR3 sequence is CASSQEGRGGRDEQFF. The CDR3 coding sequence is TGCGCCAGCAGCCAAGAGGGGCGGGGGGGCAGGGATGAGCAGTTCTTC.

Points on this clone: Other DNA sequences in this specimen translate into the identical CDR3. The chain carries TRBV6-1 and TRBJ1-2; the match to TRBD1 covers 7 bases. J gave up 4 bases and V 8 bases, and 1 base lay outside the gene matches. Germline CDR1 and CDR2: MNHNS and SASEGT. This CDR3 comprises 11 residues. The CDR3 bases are TGTGCCAGCCGGGACAGCTATGGCTACACCTTC. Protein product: CASRDSYGYTF.

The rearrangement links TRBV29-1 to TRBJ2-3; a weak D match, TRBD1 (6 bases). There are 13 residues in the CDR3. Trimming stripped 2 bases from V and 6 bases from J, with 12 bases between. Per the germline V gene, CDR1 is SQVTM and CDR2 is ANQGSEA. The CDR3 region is CSVETGRPDTQYF. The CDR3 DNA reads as TGCAGCGTTGAAACAGGGCGTCCCGATACGCAGTATTTT.

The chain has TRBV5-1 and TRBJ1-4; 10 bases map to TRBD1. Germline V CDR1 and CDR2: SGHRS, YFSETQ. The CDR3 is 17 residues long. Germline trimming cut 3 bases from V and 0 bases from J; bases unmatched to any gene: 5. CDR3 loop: CASSSGQGEATNEKLFF. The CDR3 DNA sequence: TGCGCCAGCAGCTCCGGACAGGGGGAGGCAACTAATGAAAAACTGTTTTTT. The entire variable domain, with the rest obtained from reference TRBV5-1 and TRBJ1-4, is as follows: KAGVTQTPRYLIKTRGQQVTLSCSPISGHRSVSWYQQTPGQGLQFLFEYFSETQRNKGNFPGRFSGRQFSNSRSEMNVSTLELGDSALYLCASSSGQGEATNEKLFFGSGTQLSVL.

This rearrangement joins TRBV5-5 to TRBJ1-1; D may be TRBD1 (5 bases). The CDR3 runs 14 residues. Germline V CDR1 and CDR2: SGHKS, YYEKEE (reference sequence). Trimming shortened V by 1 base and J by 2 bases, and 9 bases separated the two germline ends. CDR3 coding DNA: TGTGCCAGCAGCTTGATTTGGACAAACACTGAAGCTTTCTTT. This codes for CASSLIWTNTEAFF.

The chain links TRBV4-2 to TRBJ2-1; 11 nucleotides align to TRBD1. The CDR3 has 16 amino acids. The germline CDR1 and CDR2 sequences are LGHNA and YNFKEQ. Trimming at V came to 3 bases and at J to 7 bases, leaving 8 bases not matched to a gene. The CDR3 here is CASSHLGQGAKNEQFF. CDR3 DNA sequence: TGTGCCAGCAGCCACCTCGGACAGGGGGCTAAGAATGAGCAGTTCTTC.

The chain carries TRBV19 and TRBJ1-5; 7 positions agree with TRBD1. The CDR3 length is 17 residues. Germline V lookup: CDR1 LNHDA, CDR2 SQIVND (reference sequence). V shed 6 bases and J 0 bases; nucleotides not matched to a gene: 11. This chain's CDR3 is CASSQLPGTDSNQPQHF. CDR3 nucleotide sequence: TGTGCCAGTAGCCAACTACCCGGGACAGATAGCAATCAGCCCCAGCATTTT. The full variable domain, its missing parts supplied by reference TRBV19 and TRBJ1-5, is DGGITQSPKYLFRKEGQNVTLSCEQNLNHDAMYWYRQDPGQGLRLIYYSQIVNDFQKGDIAEGYSVSREKKESFPLTVTSAQKNPTAFYLCASSQLPGTDSNQPQHFGDGTRLSIL.

The CDR3 reads CASSLERGNEQFF. CDR3 bases: TGCGCCAGCAGCTTGGAGCGGGGGAATGAGCAGTTCTTC. The chain recombines TRBV5-1 with TRBJ2-1; 8 bases fit TRBD2. The CDR3 has 13 residues. Unmatched junction bases numbered 0, after V lost 0 bases and J lost 7 bases. Germline CDR1 is SGHRS and CDR2 is YFSETQ.

The CDR3 bases are TGTGCCAGCAGTTTATTAGGGACTGACTACTACAATGAGCAGTTCTTC. Its protein is CASSLLGTDYYNEQFF. V usage is TRBV28 and J usage is TRBJ2-1; maybe TRBD2 (6 bases). The CDR3 is 16 residues long. Looked up from germline, CDR1 is MDHEN and CDR2 is SYDVKM. V was cut by 1 base and J by 3 bases, with 13 bases left in between.

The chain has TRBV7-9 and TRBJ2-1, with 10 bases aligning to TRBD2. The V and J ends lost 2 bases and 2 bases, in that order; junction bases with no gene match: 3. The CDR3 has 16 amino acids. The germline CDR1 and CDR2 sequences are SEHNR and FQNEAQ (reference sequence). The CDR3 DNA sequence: TGTGCCAGCAGCTTACAGCGGGAGGGTCCCTACAATGAGCAGTTCTTC. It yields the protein CASSLQREGPYNEQFF.

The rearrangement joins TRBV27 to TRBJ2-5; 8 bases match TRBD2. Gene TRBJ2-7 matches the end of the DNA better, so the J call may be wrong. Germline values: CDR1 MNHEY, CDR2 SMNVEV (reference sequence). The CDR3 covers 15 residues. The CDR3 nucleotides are TGTGCCAGCAGTTTATCGTCGGCGGGAGGTGGCGAGCAGTACTTC. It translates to CASSLSSAGGGEQYF.

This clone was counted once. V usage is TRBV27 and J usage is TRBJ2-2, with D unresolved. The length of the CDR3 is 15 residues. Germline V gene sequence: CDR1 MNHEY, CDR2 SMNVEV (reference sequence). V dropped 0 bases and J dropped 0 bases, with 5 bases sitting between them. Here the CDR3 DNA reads TGTGCCAGCAGTTTATCCGTTGCGAACACCGGGGAGCTGTTTTTT. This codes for CASSLSVANTGELFF.

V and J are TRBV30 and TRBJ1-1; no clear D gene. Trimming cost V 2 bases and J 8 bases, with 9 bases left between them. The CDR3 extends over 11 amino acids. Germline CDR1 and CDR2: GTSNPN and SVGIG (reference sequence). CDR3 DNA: TGTGCCTGGAGTCCGCCGGGGGAAGCTTTCTTT. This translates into CAWSPPGEAFF. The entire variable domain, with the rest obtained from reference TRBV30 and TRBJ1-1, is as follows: SQTIHQWPATLVQPVGSPLSLECTVEGTSNPNLYWYRQAAGRGLQLLFYSVGIGQISSEVPQNLSASRPQDRQFILSSKKLLLSDSGFYLCAWSPPGEAFFGQGTRLTVV.

CDR3 nucleotides: TGTGCCAGTATAGCGGGGCCAAGATTGAATGAGCAGTTCTTC. This sequence encodes CASIAGPRLNEQFF. This chain joins TRBV28 and TRBJ2-1; 8 bases agree with TRBD2. CDR3 size: 14 residues. Trimming at V came to 9 bases and at J to 7 bases, leaving 11 bases not matched to a gene. Germline values: CDR1 MDHEN, CDR2 SYDVKM.

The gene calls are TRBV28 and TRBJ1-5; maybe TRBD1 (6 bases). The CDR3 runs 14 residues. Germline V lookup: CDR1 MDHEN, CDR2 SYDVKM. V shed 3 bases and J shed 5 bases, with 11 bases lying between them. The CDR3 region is CASSLTGSYQPQHF. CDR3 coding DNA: TGTGCCAGCAGTTTGACAGGTAGTTATCAGCCCCAGCATTTT. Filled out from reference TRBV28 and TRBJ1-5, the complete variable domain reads DVKVTQSSRYLVKRTGEKVFLECVQDMDHENMFWYRQDPGLGLRLIYFSYDVKMKEKGDIPEGYSVSREKKERFSLILESASTNQTSMYLCASSLTGSYQPQHFGDGTRLSIL.

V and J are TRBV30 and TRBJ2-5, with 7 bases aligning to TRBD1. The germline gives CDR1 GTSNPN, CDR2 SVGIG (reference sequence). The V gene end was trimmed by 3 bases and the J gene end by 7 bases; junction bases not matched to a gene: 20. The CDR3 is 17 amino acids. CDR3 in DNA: TGTGCCTGGAGGGCCCCGTACAGGGGTCCTAATGTGGGGACCCAGTACTTC. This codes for CAWRAPYRGPNVGTQYF.

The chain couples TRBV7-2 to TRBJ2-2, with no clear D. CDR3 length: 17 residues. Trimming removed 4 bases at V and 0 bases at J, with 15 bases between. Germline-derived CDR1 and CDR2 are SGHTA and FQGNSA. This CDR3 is CASSSPPQLANTGELFF. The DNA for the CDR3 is TGTGCCAGCAGCTCCCCCCCCCAACTCGCGAACACCGGGGAGCTGTTTTTT.

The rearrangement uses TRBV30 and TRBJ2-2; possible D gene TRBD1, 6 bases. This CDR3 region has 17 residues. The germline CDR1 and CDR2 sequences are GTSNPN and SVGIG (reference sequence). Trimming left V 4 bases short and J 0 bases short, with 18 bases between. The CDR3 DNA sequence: TGTGCCTGGAACCCAGACAGGCCCACGACGAACACCGGGGAGCTGTTTTTT. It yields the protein CAWNPDRPTTNTGELFF.

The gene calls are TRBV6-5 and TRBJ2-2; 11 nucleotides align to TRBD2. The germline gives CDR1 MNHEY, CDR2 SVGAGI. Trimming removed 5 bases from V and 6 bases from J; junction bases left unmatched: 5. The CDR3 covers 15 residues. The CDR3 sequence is CASSVTSGKAGELFF. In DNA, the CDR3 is TGTGCCAGCAGTGTGACTAGCGGGAAGGCCGGGGAGCTGTTTTTT.

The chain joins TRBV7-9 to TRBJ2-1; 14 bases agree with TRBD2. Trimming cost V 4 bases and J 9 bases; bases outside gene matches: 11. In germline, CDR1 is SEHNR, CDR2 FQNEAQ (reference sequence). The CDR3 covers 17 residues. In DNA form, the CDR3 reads TGTGCCAGCAGCTCGTATACGGGACTAGCGGGAGCTAGTGAGCAGTTCTTC. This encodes CASSSYTGLAGASEQFF.

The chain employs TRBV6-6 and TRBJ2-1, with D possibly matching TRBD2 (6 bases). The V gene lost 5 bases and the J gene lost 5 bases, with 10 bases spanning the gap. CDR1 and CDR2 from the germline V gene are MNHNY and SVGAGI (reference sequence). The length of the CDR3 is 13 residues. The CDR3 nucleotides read TGTGCCAGCAGTACCTTAGCGGACAATGAGCAGTTCTTC. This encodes CASSTLADNEQFF.

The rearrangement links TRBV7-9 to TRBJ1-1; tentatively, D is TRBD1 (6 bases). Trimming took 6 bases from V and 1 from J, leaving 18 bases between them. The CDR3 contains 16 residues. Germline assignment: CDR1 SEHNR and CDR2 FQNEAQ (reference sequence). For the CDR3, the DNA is TGTGCCAGCAGATCTACACAGGGCCGGACGAACACTGAAGCTTTCTTT. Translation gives CASRSTQGRTNTEAFF.

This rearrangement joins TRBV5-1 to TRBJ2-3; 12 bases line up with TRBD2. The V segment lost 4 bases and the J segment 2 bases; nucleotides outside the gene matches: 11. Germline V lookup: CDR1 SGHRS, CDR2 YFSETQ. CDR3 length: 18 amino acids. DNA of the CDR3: TGCGCCAGCAGCCCTGGCCCGACTAGCGGGGGAACCACAGATACGCAGTATTTT. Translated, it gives CASSPGPTSGGTTDTQYF.

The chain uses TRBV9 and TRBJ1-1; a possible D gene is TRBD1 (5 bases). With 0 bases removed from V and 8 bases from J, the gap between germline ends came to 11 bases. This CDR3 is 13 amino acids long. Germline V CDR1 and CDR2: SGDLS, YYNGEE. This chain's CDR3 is CASSVDGQDEAFF. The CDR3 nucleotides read TGTGCCAGCAGCGTAGACGGACAAGACGAAGCTTTCTTT. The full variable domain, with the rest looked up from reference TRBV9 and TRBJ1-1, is DSGVTQTPKHLITATGQRVTLRCSPRSGDLSVYWYQQSLDQGLQFLIQYYNGEERAKGNILERFSAQQFPDLHSELNLSSLELGDSALYFCASSVDGQDEAFFGQGTRLTVV.

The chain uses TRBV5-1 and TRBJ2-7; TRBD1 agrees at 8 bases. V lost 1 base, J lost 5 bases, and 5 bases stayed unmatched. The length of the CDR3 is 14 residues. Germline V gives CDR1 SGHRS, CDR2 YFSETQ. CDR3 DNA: TGCGCCAGCAGCTTGCTGGGACAGGAAAACGAGCAGTACTTC. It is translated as CASSLLGQENEQYF.